This section outlines one T cell receptor beta chain sequence together with its context. Its antigen has not been determined. No clone much larger than this one lies a single base away; base qualities are absent. TCRbeta CDR3 regions were amplified from genomic DNA by means of the immunoSEQ Assay, a bias-controlled multiplex PCR. The study's processing was this. The number of nucleated cells in each sample was estimated by amplification of reference gene primers within the assay. Sequence reads were collapsed and filtered to measure the absolute abundance of every unique TCRbeta CDR3 rearrangement. For each sample, productive Simpson clonality was calculated as the square root of Simpson's diversity index across productive rearrangements. TCRdb obtained this table from immuneACCESS and retained in-frame rearrangements with V and J assigned. These tables miss some clones; where compared with another copy, unresolved V genes account for less than half of the shortfall, and the remainder is unexplained. V and J calls and clone size are those listed in that table; D and trimming were worked out from the DNA. In all, the sample holds over 400,000 clones, and approximately 91% of those were seen once. More than 7.5% of the sample rests with the top ten.

V ends up 3 bases short and J 6 bases short, with an unmatched junction base count of 12. The CDR3 holds 16 amino acids from the cysteine to the phenylalanine. Only the CDR3 region is kept as DNA, spanning 48 bases read in frame from base 1. Per the germline V gene, SGHTA is the CDR1 and FQGNSA is the CDR2. This sample stems from a study of blood T cell repertoires in COVID-19 (dated by TCRdb to the early 2020s). Regarding the complete study: Samples covering the acute and convalescent phases of COVID-19 were provided by collaborators in the United States, Italy and Spain. Nearly every sample came with metadata listing a de-identified subject ID, COVID-19 status, age in years and sex. Where HLA class I and class II types were available, the types were taken from metadata supplied by the sample provider, not from assay-based typing. The samples were drawn from two sources: the first 160 participants of the ongoing ImmuneRACE study, and 1,254 subjects contributed by 6 global collaborators. Subjects who had been exposed to COVID-19, were actively infected with it, or had recovered from it provided the deeply sampled blood TCRbeta repertoires that made up the dataset. The material from the prospective study consisted of cDNA or gDNA derived from T cells, B-cell-depleted T cells, or PBMCs. A freely available public database, intended as a resource for researchers studying the immune response to SARS-CoV-2, is where the repertoires were released.

In the prospective study, participants were about 18 to 100 years old, resided in approximately 22 geographic areas of the United States, and were enrolled through a virtual design. To assign participants to cohorts, the prospective study relied on clinical history that participants themselves reported in a screening survey and a study questionnaire. ImmuneRACE Cohort 3 recovered participants were defined by two consecutive negative NP/OP PCR tests, healthcare professional clearance, or symptom resolution. In the prospective study, whole blood, serum and a nasopharyngeal or oropharyngeal swab were collected from each participant by mobile phlebotomists. Participants in the prospective study had the option to provide additional blood draws and questionnaires over a 2-month period. Prospective study blood samples were shipped either frozen or at room temperature before DNA extraction. Broader findings and caveats from the paper: The amount of clinical and demographic metadata varied by source and participant and was provided uncurated.

The chain employs TRBV7-2 and TRBJ2-3; 7 bases in the middle match TRBD2. The material sequenced was PBMCs or T cells enriched from blood (not recorded which). The TCR sequence derives from a woman in her sixties or seventies who had recovered from COVID-19. Here the CDR3 is given as CASSFTGTILMDTQYF. The DNA sequence follows: TGTGCCAGCAGCTTCACCGGGACTATCCTCATGGATACGCAGTATTTT.